This T cell receptor beta chain was sequenced during a study of shared T cell receptors in the human thymus (dated by TCRdb to about 2021). Describing the broader study: The study examined how self-reactive, shared T-cell receptor alpha chains are generated in the human thymus.

V loses 4 bases at its end and J loses 8 bases; junction bases beyond the gene matches: 4. From the cysteine through the phenylalanine, the CDR3 covers 13 amino acids. The entry retains the CDR3 DNA only, 39 bases that are in frame from base 1. Sequences MNHEY (CDR1) and SVGAGI (CDR2) are obtained from the germline V gene. Library preparation used the immunoSEQ multiplex PCR assay. This is the immuneACCESS table as TCRdb keeps it, with only in-frame sequences that have V and J called. A part of the clones is gone; compared with another copy, unresolved V genes explain less than half, and the rest is unexplained. The sample yields some 700,000 clones; 80% to 90% were counted once. About 0.0098% of the sample is held by the ten biggest clonotypes. This clone was observed once. Its antigen is currently not known. Base qualities are not recorded, but no much larger clone differs from it by a single base.

This sample was also put to use in a study of human thymus T cells. The second publication reports: In Finland, the donors were immunologically healthy infants who were having open corrective cardiac surgery for congenital heart defects. Thymus tissue was collected as surgical resects that were removed during corrective cardiac surgery. V and J gene segment usage appeared biased in both thymic and peripheral blood repertoires. Highly overlapping thymic TCR repertoires among unrelated individuals were reported in the related research. The study used roughly 8 infant thymus samples plus four related peripheral blood samples to characterize TCR alpha and beta repertoires. Donor ages ranged from about 7 to 244 days, and the cohort comprised five or six male and a couple of female infants. Thymocytes were released mechanically from tissue and stored at -70 °C as pellets of roughly 9-32 million cells. A QIAsymphony instrument was used to extract genomic DNA from the frozen cell pellets. The immunoSEQ multiplex PCR assay was used to amplify the TCRB and TCRAD loci from a standardized quantity of quality-controlled genomic DNA. Amplicons spanned the V(D)J region at a length sufficient to cover the CDR3 and identify V and J genes. The amplicons were sequenced on an Illumina platform via the commercial immunoSEQ service. Corrections for primer bias and sequencing errors followed previously described methods, while TCRAD and TCRB definitions were based on the IMGT database. Analysis of the repertoires was done with immunoSEQ Analyzer 3.0 and VDJTools and included basic statistics, V/J segment usage, diversity estimates, rarefaction and pairwise overlap. Diversity was estimated with Chao1, ChaoE, Efron-Thisted, Shannon and inverse Simpson indices, and also on datasets down-sampled to the smallest sample. Repertoire overlap used strict matching of CDR3 nucleotide sequence, V gene and J gene, with Jaccard-based multidimensional scaling clustering. On average, thymus samples yielded around 810,000 unique TCRB clonotypes, whereas blood samples yielded around 88,000.

The source of this sequence is a girl less than two years old with a congenital heart defect. Donor details come from another sample of the same person, matched by shared clones. This receptor chain uses TRBV6-5 and TRBJ1-2, with 10 middle bases fitting TRBD1. The specimen was thymocytes. This receptor has the CDR3 CASSSGTGEGYTF. The bases read TGTGCCAGCAGTTCGGGGACAGGGGAAGGCTACACCTTC.